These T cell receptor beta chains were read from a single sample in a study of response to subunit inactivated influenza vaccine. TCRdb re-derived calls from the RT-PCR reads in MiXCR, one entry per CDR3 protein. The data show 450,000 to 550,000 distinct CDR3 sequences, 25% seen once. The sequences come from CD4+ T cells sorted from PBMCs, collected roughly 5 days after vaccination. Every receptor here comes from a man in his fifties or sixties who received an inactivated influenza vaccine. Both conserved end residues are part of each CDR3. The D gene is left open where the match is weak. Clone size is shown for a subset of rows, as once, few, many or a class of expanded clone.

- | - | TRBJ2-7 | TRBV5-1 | TGCGCCAGCAGCTTTGGAACTTCGAGCTCCTACGAGCAGTACTTC | CASSFGTSSSYEQYF
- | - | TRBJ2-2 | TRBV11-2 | TGTGCCAGCAGCTCCGAGGGGCGGGGGCTAAACACCGGGGAGCTGTTTTTT | CASSSEGRGLNTGELFF
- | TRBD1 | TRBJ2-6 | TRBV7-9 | TGTGCCAGCAGCAAGTCAGGGGGTGCGTTTGGGGCCAACGTCCTGACTTTC | CASSKSGGAFGANVLTF
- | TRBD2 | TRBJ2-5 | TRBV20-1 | TGCAGTGCTATGGGGCTAGCGGGGGGGGCTGGAGAGACCCAGTACTTC | CSAMGLAGGAGETQYF
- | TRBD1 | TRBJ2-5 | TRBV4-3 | TGCGCCAGCAGCCCTGGACAGGGCTACCAAGAGACCCAGTACTTC | CASSPGQGYQETQYF
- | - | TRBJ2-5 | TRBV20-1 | TGCAGTGCTCCGACTCTAGAGCAAGAGACCCAGTACTTC | CSAPTLEQETQYF
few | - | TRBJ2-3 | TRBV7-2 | TGTGCCAGCAGCCTGGGACACCCCCTGGATACGCAGTATTTT | CASSLGHPLDTQYF
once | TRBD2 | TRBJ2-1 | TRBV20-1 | TGCAGTGCTCGCTCAACTAGCGGGAGATCTGATGAGCAGTTCTTC | CSARSTSGRSDEQFF
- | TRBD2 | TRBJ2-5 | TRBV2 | TGTGCCAGCAGCCAAGCGGGAGAGGAGACCCAGTACTTC | CASSQAGEETQYF
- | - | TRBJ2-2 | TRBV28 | TGTGCCAGCAGTTTAGTGGCAGGGCAAGGGACCGGGGAGCTGTTTTTT | CASSLVAGQGTGELFF
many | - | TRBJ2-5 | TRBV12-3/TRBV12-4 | TGTGCCAGCAGTATTTTAATGGGGGAGACCCAGTACTTC | CASSILMGETQYF
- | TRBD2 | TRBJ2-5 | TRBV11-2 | TGTGCCAGCAGCTTAGTGTATCTAGCGGGAGGGGAGGGAGAGACCCAGTACTTC | CASSLVYLAGGEGETQYF
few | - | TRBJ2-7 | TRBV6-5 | TGTGCCAGCAGTTTATTAAGGCGCGGGACCTACGAGCAGTACTTC | CASSLLRRGTYEQYF
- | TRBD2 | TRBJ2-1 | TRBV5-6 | TGTGCCAGCAGCTTGGTTGAGTGGAGGACTAGCGTAGTATACAATGAGCAGTTCTTC | CASSLVEWRTSVVYNEQFF
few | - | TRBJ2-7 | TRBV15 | TGTGCCACCAGCAGAGATATTGAGGGGAGATACGAGCAGTACTTC | CATSRDIEGRYEQYF
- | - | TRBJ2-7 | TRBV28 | TGTGCCAGCAGACCTATTAGGGGTCGTGGTACGTCCGAGCAGTACTTC | CASRPIRGRGTSEQYF
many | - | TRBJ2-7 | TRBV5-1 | TGCGCCAGCAGCTTGGAACAGACCTACGAGCAGTACTTC | CASSLEQTYEQYF
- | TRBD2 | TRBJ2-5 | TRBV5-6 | TGTGCCAGCAGCTTCGGACTAGCGGGGGAACAAGAGACCCAGTACTTC | CASSFGLAGEQETQYF
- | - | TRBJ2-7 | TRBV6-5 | TGTGCCAGCAGTTACGTCCTTAGTCAGACTGGGGGCGAGCAGTACTTC | CASSYVLSQTGGEQYF
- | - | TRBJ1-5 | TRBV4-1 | TGCGCCAGCAGCCAAGTGATTAGCAATCAGCCCCAGCATTTT | CASSQVISNQPQHF
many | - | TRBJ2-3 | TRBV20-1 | TGCAGTGCTAGGGGGGCAGGGCAAGATACGCAGTATTTT | CSARGAGQDTQYF
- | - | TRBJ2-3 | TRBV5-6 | TGTGCCAGCAGCCCAGACGACACAGGGTTCACAGATACGCAGTATTTT | CASSPDDTGFTDTQYF
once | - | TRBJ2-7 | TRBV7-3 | TGTGCCAGCAGCCCCGGGACAACCAACGAGCAGTACTTC | CASSPGTTNEQYF
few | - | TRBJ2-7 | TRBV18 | TGTGCCAGCTCACCCCCGAGGGCAGAGGCCTACGAGCAGTACTTC | CASSPPRAEAYEQYF
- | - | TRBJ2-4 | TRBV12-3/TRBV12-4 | TGTGCCAGCAGTTTGGGGGCGGCCAAAAACATTCAGTACTTC | CASSLGAAKNIQYF
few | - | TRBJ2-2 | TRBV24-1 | TGTGCCACCAGTGATTTGAGGTCCGACATTAGTCCCGGGGAGCTGTTTTTT | CATSDLRSDISPGELFF
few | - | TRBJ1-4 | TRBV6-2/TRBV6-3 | TGTGCCAGCAGTCTATTTAAGACGGAAAATGAAAAACTGTTTTTT | CASSLFKTENEKLFF
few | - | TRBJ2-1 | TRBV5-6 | TGTGCCAGCAGCTTGGGAGTACGGGACAATGAGCAGTTCTTC | CASSLGVRDNEQFF